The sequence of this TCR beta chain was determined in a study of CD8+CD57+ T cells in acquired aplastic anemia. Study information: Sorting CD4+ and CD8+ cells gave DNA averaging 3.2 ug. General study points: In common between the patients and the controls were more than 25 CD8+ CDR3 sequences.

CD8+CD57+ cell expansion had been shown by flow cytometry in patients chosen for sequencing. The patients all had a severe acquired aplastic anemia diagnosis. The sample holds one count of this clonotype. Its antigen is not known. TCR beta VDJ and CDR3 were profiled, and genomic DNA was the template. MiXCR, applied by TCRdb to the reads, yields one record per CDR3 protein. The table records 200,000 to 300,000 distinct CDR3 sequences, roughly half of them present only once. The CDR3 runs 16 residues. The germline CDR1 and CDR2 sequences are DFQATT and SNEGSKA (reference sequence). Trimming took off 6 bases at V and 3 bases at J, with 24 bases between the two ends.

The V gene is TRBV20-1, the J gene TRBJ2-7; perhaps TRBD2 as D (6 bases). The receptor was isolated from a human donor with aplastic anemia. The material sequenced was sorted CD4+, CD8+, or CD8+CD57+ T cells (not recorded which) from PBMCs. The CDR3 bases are TGCAGTGCGATCTGCCCGGAGGGTCCCCTTCACTACGAGCAGTACTTC. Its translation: CSAICPEGPLHYEQYF.